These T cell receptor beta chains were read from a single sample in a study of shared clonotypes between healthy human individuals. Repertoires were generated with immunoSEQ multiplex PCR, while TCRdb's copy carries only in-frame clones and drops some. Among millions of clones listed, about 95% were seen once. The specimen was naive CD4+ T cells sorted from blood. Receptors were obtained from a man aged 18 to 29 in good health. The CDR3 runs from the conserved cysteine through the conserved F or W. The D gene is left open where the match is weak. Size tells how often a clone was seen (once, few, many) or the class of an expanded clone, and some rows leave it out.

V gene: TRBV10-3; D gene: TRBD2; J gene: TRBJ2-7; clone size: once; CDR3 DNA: TGTGCCATCAGAACCGGGACTAGCGGAGCCTACGAGCAGTACTTC; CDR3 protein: CAIRTGTSGAYEQYF
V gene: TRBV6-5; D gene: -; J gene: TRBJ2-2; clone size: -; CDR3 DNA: TGTGCCAGCAGCCAGGGGACGGTGAACACCGGGGAGCTGTTTTTT; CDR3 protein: CASSQGTVNTGELFF
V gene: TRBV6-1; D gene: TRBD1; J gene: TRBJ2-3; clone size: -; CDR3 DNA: TGTGCCAGCCGGGACAGGGGATACACAGATACGCAGTATTTT; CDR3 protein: CASRDRGYTDTQYF
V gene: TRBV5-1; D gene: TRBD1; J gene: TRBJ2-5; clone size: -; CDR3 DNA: TGCGCCAGCAGCCCCGGACAGGGAGGTGGAGAGACCCAGTACTTC; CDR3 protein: CASSPGQGGGETQYF
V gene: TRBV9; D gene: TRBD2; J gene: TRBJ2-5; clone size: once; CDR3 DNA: TGTGCCAGCAGCCCCCGGACTAGCGGGGGGGCCGTGGAGACCCAGTACTTC; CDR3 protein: CASSPRTSGGAVETQYF
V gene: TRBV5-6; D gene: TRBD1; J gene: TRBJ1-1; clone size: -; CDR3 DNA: TGTGCCAGCAGCTTCAGGGGGCGCTATACTGAAGCTTTCTTT; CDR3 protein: CASSFRGRYTEAFF
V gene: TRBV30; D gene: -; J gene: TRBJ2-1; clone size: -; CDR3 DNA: TGTGCCTGGTTAAACAATGAGCAGTTCTTC; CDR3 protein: CAWLNNEQFF
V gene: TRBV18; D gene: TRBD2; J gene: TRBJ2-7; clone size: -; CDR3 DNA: TGTGCCAGCTCACCCGTGGGACTAGCGGGAGTCGAGCAGTACTTC; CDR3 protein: CASSPVGLAGVEQYF
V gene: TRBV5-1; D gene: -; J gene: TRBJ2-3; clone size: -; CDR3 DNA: TGCGCCAGCAGCTCCCTAACAGGGTCGGATACGCAGTATTTT; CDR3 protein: CASSSLTGSDTQYF
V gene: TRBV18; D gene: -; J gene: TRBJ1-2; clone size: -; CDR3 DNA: TGTGCCAGCTCACCCGCTAATGGGGCTAACTATGGCTACACCTTC; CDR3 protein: CASSPANGANYGYTF
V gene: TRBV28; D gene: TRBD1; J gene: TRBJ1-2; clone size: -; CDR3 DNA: TGTGCCAGCATGGGACAGGCATCGCACTATGGCTACACCTTC; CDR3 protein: CASMGQASHYGYTF
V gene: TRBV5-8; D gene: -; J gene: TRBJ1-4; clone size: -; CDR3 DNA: TGTGCCAGCAGCCCCGGGACGCTTGCAACTAATGAAAAACTGTTTTTT; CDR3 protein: CASSPGTLATNEKLFF
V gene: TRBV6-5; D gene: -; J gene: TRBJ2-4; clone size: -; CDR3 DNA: TGTGCCAGCAGGGGCCAGGGGTACATTCAGTACTTC; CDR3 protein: CASRGQGYIQYF
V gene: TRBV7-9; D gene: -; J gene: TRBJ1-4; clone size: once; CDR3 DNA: TGTGCCAGCAGCTTTGTGAGAGAAAAACTGTTTTTT; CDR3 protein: CASSFVREKLFF
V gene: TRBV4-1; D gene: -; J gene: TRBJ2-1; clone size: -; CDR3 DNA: TGCGCCAGCAGCCAAGATGGCCCGCGTAGCGGCTACAATGAGCAGTTCTTC; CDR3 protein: CASSQDGPRSGYNEQFF
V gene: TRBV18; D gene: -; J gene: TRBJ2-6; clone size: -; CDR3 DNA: TGTGCCAGCGCATCCTATCCATCTGGGGCCAACGTCCTGACTTTC; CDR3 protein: CASASYPSGANVLTF
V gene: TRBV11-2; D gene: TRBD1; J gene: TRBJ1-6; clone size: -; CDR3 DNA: TGTGCCAGCAGATCCGGGACAGATTATTCACCCCTCCACTTT; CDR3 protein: CASRSGTDYSPLHF
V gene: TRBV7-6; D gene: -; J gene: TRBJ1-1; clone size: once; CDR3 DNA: TGTGCCAGCAGCTTCAGCGACCGGGGGACTGAAGCTTTCTTT; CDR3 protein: CASSFSDRGTEAFF
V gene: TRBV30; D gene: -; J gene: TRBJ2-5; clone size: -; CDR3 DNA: TGTGCCTGGAGGCCCTCGGGACTGCAAGAGACCCAGTACTTC; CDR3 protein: CAWRPSGLQETQYF
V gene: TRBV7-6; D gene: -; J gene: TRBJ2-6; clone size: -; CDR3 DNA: TGTGCCAGCAGCCCCCGTCCCTCTGGGGCCAACGTCCTGACTTTC; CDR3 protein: CASSPRPSGANVLTF
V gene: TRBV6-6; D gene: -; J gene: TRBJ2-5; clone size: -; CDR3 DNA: TGTGCCAGCAGCCCTCCCGAGGGCGGCCACGGGGGGACCCAGTACTTC; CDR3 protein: CASSPPEGGHGGTQYF
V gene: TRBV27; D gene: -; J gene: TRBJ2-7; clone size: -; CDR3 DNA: TGTGCCAGCCGGAGAGGCCCAGCGGGCCCCTGGGAGCAGTACTTC; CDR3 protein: CASRRGPAGPWEQYF
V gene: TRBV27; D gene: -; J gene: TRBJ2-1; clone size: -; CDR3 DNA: TGTGCCAGCTGGACGGGGAGCTCCTACAATGAGCAGTTCTTC; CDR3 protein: CASWTGSSYNEQFF
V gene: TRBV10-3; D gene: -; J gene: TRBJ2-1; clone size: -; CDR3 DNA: TGTGCCATCAGTGATTGGTGGGGGCCCGGCATAGAGCAGTTCTTC; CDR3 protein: CAISDWWGPGIEQFF
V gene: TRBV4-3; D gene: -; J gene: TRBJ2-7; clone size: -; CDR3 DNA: TGCGCCAGCAGCCAAGCACCGCGTTACTCCGAGCAGTACTTC; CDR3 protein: CASSQAPRYSEQYF
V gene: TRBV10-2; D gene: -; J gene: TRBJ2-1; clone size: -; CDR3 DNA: TGCGCCAGCAGTGCACTAGAAAATGAGCAGTTCTTC; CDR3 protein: CASSALENEQFF
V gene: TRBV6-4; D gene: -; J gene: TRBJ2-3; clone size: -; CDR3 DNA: TGTGCCAGCAGTCTACAGGCTGGCACAGATACGCAGTATTTT; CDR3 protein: CASSLQAGTDTQYF
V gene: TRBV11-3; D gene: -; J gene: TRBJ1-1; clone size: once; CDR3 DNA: TGTGCCAGCAGCTTGCAGGGTGCGGACACTGAAGCTTTCTTT; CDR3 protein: CASSLQGADTEAFF
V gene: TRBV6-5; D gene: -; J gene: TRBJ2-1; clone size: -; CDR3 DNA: TGTGCCAGCAGTCCACAGGGCTCCCGAAGGGATGAGCAGTTCTTC; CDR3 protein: CASSPQGSRRDEQFF
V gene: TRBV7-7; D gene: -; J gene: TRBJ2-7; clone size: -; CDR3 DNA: TGTGCTAGCAGCTCTGGTAGCGGCTACGAGCAGTACTTC; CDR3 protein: CASSSGSGYEQYF
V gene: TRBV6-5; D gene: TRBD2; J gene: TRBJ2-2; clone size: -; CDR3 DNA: TGTGCCAGCAGGCCGAGCGGGATGAGCATCGGGGAGCTGTTTTTT; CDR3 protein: CASRPSGMSIGELFF
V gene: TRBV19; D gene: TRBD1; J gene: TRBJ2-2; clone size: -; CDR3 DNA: TGTGCCAGTAGTCCACCGGACAGGGACACCGGGGAGCTGTTTTTT; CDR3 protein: CASSPPDRDTGELFF
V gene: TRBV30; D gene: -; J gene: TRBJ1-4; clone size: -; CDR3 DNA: TGTGCCTGGAGTTCGGGCCCTAATGAAAAACTGTTTTTT; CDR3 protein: CAWSSGPNEKLFF
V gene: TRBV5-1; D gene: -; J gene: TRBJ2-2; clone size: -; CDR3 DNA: TGCGCCAGCAGCTACGGGACCGGGGAGCTGTTTTTT; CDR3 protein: CASSYGTGELFF
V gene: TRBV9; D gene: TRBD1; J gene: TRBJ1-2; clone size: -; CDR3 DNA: TGTGCCAGCAGCGTTGGAAGGACAGGGGATGGCTACACCTTC; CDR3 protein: CASSVGRTGDGYTF
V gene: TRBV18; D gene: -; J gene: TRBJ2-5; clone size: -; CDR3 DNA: TGTGCCAGCTCACCGGAGTATCTCGGGTCCCCGTACTTC; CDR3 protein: CASSPEYLGSPYF
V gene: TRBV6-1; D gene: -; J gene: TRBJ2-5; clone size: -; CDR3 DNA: TGTGCCAGCAGTGAAGACAATGGTTTTCAAGAGACCCAGTACTTC; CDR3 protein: CASSEDNGFQETQYF
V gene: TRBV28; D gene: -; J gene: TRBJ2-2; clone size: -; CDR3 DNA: TGTGCCAGCAGTCCCGGGGGCCGCCTAACCGGGGAGCTGTTTTTT; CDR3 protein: CASSPGGRLTGELFF
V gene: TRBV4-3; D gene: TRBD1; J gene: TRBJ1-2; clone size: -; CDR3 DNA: TGCGCCAGCAGCCAGGATCCGGGACAGAATAACTATGGCTACACCTTC; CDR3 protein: CASSQDPGQNNYGYTF
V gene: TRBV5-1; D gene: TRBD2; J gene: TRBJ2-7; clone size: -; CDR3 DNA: TGCGCCAGCAGCCCGGGGACTAGCGGGAGGACCCACGAGCAGTACTTC; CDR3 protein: CASSPGTSGRTHEQYF
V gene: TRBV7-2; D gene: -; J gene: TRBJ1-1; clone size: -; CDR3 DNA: TGTGCCAGCAGCTCAACAGGGCTGAACACTGAAGCTTTCTTT; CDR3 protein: CASSSTGLNTEAFF
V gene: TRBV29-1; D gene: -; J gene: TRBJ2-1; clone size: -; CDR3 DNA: TGCAGCGTTGAAGTGGTCTACAATGAGCAGTTCTTC; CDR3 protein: CSVEVVYNEQFF
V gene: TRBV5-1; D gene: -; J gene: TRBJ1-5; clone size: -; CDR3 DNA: TGCGCCAGCAGCTTGGCGGGACCTAATCAGCCCCAGCATTTT; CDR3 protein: CASSLAGPNQPQHF
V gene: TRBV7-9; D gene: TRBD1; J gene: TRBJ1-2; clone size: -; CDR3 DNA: TGTGCCAGCAGCTTAGCCGGGCAGGGGGCAGGTGGCTACACCTTC; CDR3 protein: CASSLAGQGAGGYTF
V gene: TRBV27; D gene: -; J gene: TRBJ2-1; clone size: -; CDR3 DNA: TGTGCCAGCAGTCCAGGCCTCAAGGGGGTAACCCAGTACAATGAGCAGTTCTTC; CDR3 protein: CASSPGLKGVTQYNEQFF
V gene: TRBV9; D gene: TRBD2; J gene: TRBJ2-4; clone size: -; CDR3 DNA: TGTGCCAGCAGCGCCGGGACTAGCGGGGGGGCCGCCAAAAACATTCAGTACTTC; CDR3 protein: CASSAGTSGGAAKNIQYF
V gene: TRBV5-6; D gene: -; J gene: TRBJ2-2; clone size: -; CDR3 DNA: TGTGCCAGCAGCTTGCGGACGGGGGTGGGCACCGGGGAGCTGTTTTTT; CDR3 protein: CASSLRTGVGTGELFF
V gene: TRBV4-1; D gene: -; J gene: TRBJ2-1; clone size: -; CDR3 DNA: TGCGCCAGCAGCCAAGTGGCACAGCAATACAATGAGCAGTTCTTC; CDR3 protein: CASSQVAQQYNEQFF
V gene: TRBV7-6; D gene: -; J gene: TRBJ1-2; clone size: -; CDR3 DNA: TGTGCCAGCAGCCCCGCCCAAGGATTCCTCTATGGCTACACCTTC; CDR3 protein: CASSPAQGFLYGYTF
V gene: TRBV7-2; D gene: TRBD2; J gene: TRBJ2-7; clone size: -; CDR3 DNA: TGTGCCAGCAGCTTACGCGGGAGGGGGGAGCAGTACTTC; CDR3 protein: CASSLRGRGEQYF
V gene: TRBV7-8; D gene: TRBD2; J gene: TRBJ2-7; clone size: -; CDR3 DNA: TGTGCCAGCAGCTTCCGGGAGGGCGGCTACGAGCAGTACTTC; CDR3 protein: CASSFREGGYEQYF
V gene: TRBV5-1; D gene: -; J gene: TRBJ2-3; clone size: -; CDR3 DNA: TGCGCCAGCCATCGAAACGTACTACGCGGCGACACAGATACGCAGTATTTT; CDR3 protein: CASHRNVLRGDTDTQYF
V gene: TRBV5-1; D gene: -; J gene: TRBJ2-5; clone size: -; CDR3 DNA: TGCGCCAGCAGCTTGGAATCTCCTAAAGAGACCCAGTACTTC; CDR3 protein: CASSLESPKETQYF
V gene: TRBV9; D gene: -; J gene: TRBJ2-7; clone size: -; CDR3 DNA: TGTGCCAGCAGCTCCCCACCGGAGGACTGGCCCTACGAGCAGTACTTC; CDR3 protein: CASSSPPEDWPYEQYF
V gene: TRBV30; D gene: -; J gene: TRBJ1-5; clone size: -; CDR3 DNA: TGTGCCTGGAGTGTATCCAGGGTCGTCGGGGAAAACAATCAGCCCCAGCATTTT; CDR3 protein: CAWSVSRVVGENNQPQHF
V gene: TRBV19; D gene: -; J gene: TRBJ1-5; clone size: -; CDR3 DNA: TGTGCCAGTACAACAGTGTGGGGGAGCCAGCCCCAGCATTTT; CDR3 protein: CASTTVWGSQPQHF
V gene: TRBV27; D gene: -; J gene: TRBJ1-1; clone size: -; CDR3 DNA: TGTGCCAGCAGTTTAGCGGGAAGCACTGAAGCTTTCTTT; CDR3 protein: CASSLAGSTEAFF
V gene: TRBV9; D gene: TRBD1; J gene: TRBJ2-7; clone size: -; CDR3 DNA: TGTGCCAGCAGCGGGGGGACAGGGAATTACGAGCAGTACTTC; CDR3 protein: CASSGGTGNYEQYF